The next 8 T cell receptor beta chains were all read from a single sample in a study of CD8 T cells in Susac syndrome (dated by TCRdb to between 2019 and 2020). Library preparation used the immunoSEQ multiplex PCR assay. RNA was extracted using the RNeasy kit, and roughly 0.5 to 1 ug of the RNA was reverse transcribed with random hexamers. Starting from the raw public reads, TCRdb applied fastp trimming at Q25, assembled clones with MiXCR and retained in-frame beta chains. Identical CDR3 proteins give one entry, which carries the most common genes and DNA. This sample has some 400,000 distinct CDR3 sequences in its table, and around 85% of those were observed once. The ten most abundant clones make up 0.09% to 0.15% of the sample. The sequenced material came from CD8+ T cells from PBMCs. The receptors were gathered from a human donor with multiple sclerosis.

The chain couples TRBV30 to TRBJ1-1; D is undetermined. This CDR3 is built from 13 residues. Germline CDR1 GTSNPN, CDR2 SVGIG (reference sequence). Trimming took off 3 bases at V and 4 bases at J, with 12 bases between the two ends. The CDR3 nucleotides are TGTGCCTGGAGACGACGGGGAGGCACTGAAGCTTTCTTT. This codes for CAWRRRGGTEAFF.

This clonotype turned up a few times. The CDR3 here is CASSEGTSGTYEQYF. CDR3 DNA: TGTGCCAGCAGTGAAGGGACTAGCGGGACCTACGAGCAGTACTTC. The V gene is TRBV2, the J gene TRBJ2-7, with 12 bases matching TRBD2. Germline CDR1 is SNHLY and CDR2 is FYNNEI. This CDR3 has 15 residues. Losses at the gene ends were 1 base for V and 2 bases for J; bases not matched to a gene: 0.

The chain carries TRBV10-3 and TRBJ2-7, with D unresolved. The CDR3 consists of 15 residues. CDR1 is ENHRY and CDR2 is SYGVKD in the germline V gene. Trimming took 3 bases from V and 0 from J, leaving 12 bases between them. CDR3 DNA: TGTGCCATCAGTGACCCCCTGAGGAACTCCTACGAGCAGTACTTC. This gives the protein CAISDPLRNSYEQYF.

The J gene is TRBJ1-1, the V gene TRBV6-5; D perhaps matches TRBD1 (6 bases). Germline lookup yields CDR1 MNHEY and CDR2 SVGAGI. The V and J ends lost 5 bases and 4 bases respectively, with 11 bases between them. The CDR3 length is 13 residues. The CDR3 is CASSPGAATEAFF. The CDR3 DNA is TGTGCCAGCAGTCCAGGGGCGGCCACTGAAGCTTTCTTT.

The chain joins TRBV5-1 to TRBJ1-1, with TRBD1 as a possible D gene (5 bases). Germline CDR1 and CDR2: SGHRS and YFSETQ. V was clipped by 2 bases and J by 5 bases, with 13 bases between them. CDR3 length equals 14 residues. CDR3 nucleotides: TGCGCCAGCAGCTTTGGACAATCTAAGACTGAAGCTTTCTTT. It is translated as CASSFGQSKTEAFF.

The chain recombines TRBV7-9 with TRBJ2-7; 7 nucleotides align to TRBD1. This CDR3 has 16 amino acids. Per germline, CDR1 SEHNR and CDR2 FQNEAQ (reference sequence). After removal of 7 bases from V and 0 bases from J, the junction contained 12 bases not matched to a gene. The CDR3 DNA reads TGTGCCAGCATACGGACCGGGACAGAGAGCTCCTACGAGCAGTACTTC. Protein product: CASIRTGTESSYEQYF.

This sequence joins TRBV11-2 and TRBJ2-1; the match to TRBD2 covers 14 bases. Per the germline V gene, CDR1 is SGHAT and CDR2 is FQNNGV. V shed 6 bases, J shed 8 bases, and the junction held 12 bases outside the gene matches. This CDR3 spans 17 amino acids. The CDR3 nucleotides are TGTGCCAGCAGTTGCCCGACTAGCGGGAGGGCCTGCGATGAGCAGTTCTTC. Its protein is CASSCPTSGRACDEQFF. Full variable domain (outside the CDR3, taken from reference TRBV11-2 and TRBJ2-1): EAGVAQSPRYKIIEKRQSVAFWCNPISGHATLYWYQQILGQGPKLLIQFQNNGVVDDSQLPKDRFSAERLKGVDSTLKIQPAKLEDSAVYLCASSCPTSGRACDEQFFGPGTRLTVL.

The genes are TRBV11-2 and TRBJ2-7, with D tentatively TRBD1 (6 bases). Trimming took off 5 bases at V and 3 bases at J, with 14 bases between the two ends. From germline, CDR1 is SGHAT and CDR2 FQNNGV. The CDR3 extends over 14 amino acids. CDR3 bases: TGTGCCAGCAGCGCCGGGACATCGATCTACGAGCAGTACTTC. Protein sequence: CASSAGTSIYEQYF.